This T cell receptor beta chain stems from a study of post-analysis software for immune sequencing data. Study as a whole: Relapsing-remitting, secondary progressive and progressive-relapsing multiple sclerosis were all included among the disease courses. Points from the study as a whole: Controls' normalized Chao1 diversity significantly exceeded that of multiple sclerosis patients. Samples made in the same batch grouped tightly together by F measure. Compared with controls, patients had more of roughly five TRBV segments, including TRBV5-6, TRBV5-1 and TRBV20-1.

Note on this clonotype: Its specificity is not known.

V shed 1 base and J shed 8 bases, with 14 bases lying between them. CDR1 and CDR2 from the germline V gene are MGHDK and SYGVNS. The CDR3 spans 15 residues. Included in the TCR beta cDNA libraries were unique molecular identifiers. Some 500,000 cDNA molecules were obtained per 1 to 10 million input T cells. TCRdb itself ran the PCR reads through MiXCR, one entry per CDR3 protein. Here the sample spans a few hundred thousand distinct CDR3 sequences, about a third being singletons. The chain combines TRBV25-1 with TRBJ1-4; D perhaps matches TRBD1 (6 bases). Sequencing was performed on blood. This clonotype was sampled from a girl aged 5 to 17 with multiple sclerosis. The CDR3: CASSEWRGIEEKLFF. The DNA for the CDR3 is TGTGCCAGCAGTGAATGGAGGGGGATAGAAGAAAAACTGTTTTTT. Combining the CDR3 with reference TRBV25-1 and TRBJ1-4 gives the whole variable domain EADIYQTPRYLVIGTGKKITLECSQTMGHDKMYWYQQDPGMELHLIHYSYGVNSTEKGDLSSESTVSRIRTEHFPLTLESARPSHTSQYLCASSEWRGIEEKLFFGSGTQLSVL.